These T cell receptor beta chains were read from a single sample in a study of shared clonotypes between healthy human individuals. TCRdb's copy holds only in-frame clones and misses some; the assay was immunoSEQ multiplex PCR. This table holds over a million clones, 98% found once. The material sequenced was naive CD4+ T cells sorted from blood. All receptors come from a man aged 30 to 39 in good health. Each CDR3 is given without its conserved first and last residue. Fields, in order: V gene, CDR3 protein.

>TRBV7-9
ASSKTGGYETQY
>TRBV4-2
ASSQEGQGPYEQY
>TRBV27
ASSQFVGSQPQH
>TRBV12-2
ASRHKLGTENTEAF
>TRBV7-2
ASSWDTPNTGELF
>TRBV18
ASSPGTDSYNEQF
>TRBV28
ASSSWGTGANVLT
>TRBV30
AWDARKDQPQH
>TRBV2
ASRDRTTYEQY
>TRBV7-2
ASSLSGANTEAF
>TRBV2
ASTGLAGGGELF
>TRBV9
ASSVGTGRSDTQY
>TRBV5-1
ASSKTSGGVGEQY
>TRBV28
ASSFDSVFYGYT
>TRBV25-1
ASSEFSGSRNEQF
>TRBV6-5
ASSYGTGRETQY
>TRBV19
ASRRGGQSTEAF
>TRBV5-5
ASSLEGTQY
>TRBV18
ASSPPRTGIGGKLF
>TRBV18
ASSPIGEVTGELF
>TRBV6-4
ASSDSNGRAYNEQF
>TRBV28
ASSLARTNYEQY
>TRBV18
ASSPRGAIGNTIY
>TRBV7-7
ASSPTGGSYEQY
>TRBV5-1
ASSLARGYGGDTQY
>TRBV6-5
ASSYDELNTEAF
>TRBV5-6
ASSFHRNEQF
>TRBV28
ASSFRSGPQH
>TRBV15
ATSRDPKLAVNEQF
>TRBV5-4
ASSLPGLAEQF
>TRBV21-1
ASSTHQGIPYNEQF
>TRBV28
ASSPGQGFYGYT
>TRBV7-2
ASSLDATSRYEQY
>TRBV27
ASSSDLPWFGYEQY
>TRBV6-1
ASSSDRGYQPQH
>TRBV5-4
ASSLDQGASYEQY
>TRBV9
ASSPTSTETQY
>TRBV5-5
ASSYGQGSFSYNEQF
>TRBV4-3
ASSQGDRLTQY
>TRBV29-1
SVREGGLGEQY
>TRBV6-1
ASSEVDRAGNTIY
>TRBV4-3
ASSRRTSGRDTQY
>TRBV7-2
ASSGLYEQY
>TRBV4-3
ASSGRQNNEQF
>TRBV6-5
ASRSGRAVEQY
>TRBV11-2
ASSPHSGTDTQY
>TRBV13
ASSLAAGANTGELF
>TRBV7-2
ASSLRREGTDTQY